The next 9 T cell receptor beta chains were all read from a single sample in a study of regulatory T cells in long-lasting Graves disease. As for time point: newly diagnosed GD, antithyroid drugs for less than 3 months. The TCR library was prepared using RNA isolated from PBMCs. Construction of TCR beta libraries relied on iRepertoire HTBI primers and on Arm-PCR targeting CDR3 regions. TCRdb recomputed calls from the multiplex PCR reads with MiXCR, one row per CDR3 protein. The data contain about 220,000 distinct CDR3 sequences, roughly 20% of them singletons. The same sample was also used in a study of T cells in Graves' hyperthyroidism and ophthalmopathy.

Sequenced here: peripheral blood mononuclear cells (PBMCs), sampled at new diagnosis, from a patient treated with antithyroid drugs. The source is a woman aged 30 to 39 with Graves disease.

The chain carries TRBV20-1 and TRBJ2-2; 7 positions agree with TRBD2. Trimming took 0 bases from V and 8 from J; bases not matched to a gene: 12. Per the germline V gene, CDR1 is DFQATT and CDR2 is SNEGSKA (reference sequence). The CDR3 runs to 16 residues. The CDR3 reads CSARDLEGGEVGELFF. The CDR3 DNA sequence: TGCAGTGCTAGAGATTTAGAGGGAGGGGAGGTAGGGGAGCTGTTTTTT.

DNA for the CDR3: TGTGCCAGCAGTCGCCCAGCTATGGCAGATACGCAGTATTTT. It codes for CASSRPAMADTQYF. The rearrangement joins TRBV28 to TRBJ2-3; unclear D gene. Trimming left V 5 bases short and J 4 bases short, with 13 bases between. This CDR3 has 14 residues. Germline CDR1 is MDHEN and CDR2 is SYDVKM.

This clonotype was counted at least ten times. The chain joins TRBV12-3 or TRBV12-4 to TRBJ1-5; 7 bases map to TRBD1. This CDR3 is 14 amino acids long. The V and J ends lost 6 bases and 8 bases, in that order; junction bases with no gene match: 10. The CDR3 DNA is TGTGCCAGCAGCCCTACGACAGGGTGGGAGCCCCAGCATTTT. It yields the protein CASSPTTGWEPQHF.

This clonotype was found a few times. This may be a read error: a much more frequent sequence differs by one nucleotide. The chain uses TRBV20-1 and TRBJ1-1, with D tentatively TRBD1 (6 bases). The CDR3 has 13 amino acids. V was clipped by 4 bases and J by 5 bases, with 14 bases between them. The germline gives CDR1 DFQATT, CDR2 SNEGSKA (reference sequence). The CDR3 sequence: CSATKGVVTEAFF. Written as DNA, the CDR3 is TGCAGTGCTACTAAGGGGGTAGTAACTGAAGCTTTCTTT.

This clonotype was seen ten or more times. The gene calls are TRBV5-6 and TRBJ2-3; possibly TRBD1 or TRBD2 for D (5 bases each). CDR1 is SGHDT and CDR2 is YYEEEE in the germline V gene. The ends were cut back, 0 bases at V and 4 bases at J, with 15 bases in the middle. CDR3 size: 16 residues. Written as DNA, the CDR3 is TGTGCCAGCAGCTTGGATAACGGGGCGGGCGCAGATACGCAGTATTTT. Protein: CASSLDNGAGADTQYF.

V gene TRBV20-1 combines with J gene TRBJ1-2, with 9 bases aligning to TRBD1. Germline V gene data show CDR1 as DFQATT and CDR2 as SNEGSKA (reference sequence). J gave up 4 bases and V 7 bases, and 13 bases lay outside the gene matches. The CDR3 is made up of 15 amino acids. CDR3 region: CSGTGDRDTGYGYTF. CDR3 bases: TGCAGTGGGACGGGGGACAGGGACACGGGCTATGGCTACACCTTC.

In this sample, this clonotype turned up many times. This rearrangement joins TRBV19 to TRBJ2-1; 16 nucleotides line up with TRBD2. Unmatched junction bases numbered 9, after V lost 4 bases and J lost 9 bases. This CDR3 is 17 amino acids long. CDR1 LNHDA and CDR2 SQIVND come from the germline V gene (reference sequence). The CDR3: CASSTGQGTSGRGEQFF. Here the CDR3 DNA reads TGTGCCAGTAGTACCGGACAGGGGACTAGCGGGAGGGGTGAGCAGTTCTTC.

About this clonotype: A much larger clone lies a single base off, so this may be a read error. This chain uses TRBV5-1 with TRBJ2-1; TRBD1 or TRBD2 may be the D gene (5 bases each). This CDR3 contains 14 residues. Germline V CDR1 and CDR2: SGHRS, YFSETQ. CDR3 amino acids: CAGSSGTPLNEQFF. For the CDR3, the DNA is TGCGCCGGCAGCTCCGGGACGCCCCTAAATGAGCAGTTCTTC. The full variable domain, completed using reference TRBV5-1 and TRBJ2-1, is KAGVTQTPRYLIKTRGQQVTLSCSPISGHRSVSWYQQTPGQGLQFLFEYFSETQRNKGNFPGRFSGRQFSNSRSEMNVSTLELGDSALYLCAGSSGTPLNEQFFGPGTRLTVL.

In its sample, this clonotype was seen many times. This sequence joins TRBV7-2 and TRBJ1-6; TRBD1 aligns across 8 bases. V lost 4 bases and J lost 9; bases outside the gene matches: 2. The CDR3 has 13 amino acids. CDR1 is SGHTA and CDR2 is FQGNSA in the germline V gene. The CDR3: CASSWTGSSPLHF. The DNA for the CDR3 is TGTGCCAGCAGCTGGACAGGGAGTTCACCCCTCCACTTT.